This passage covers 13 T cell receptor beta chains from one sample sequenced in a study of CD8 T cells in ankylosing spondylitis. MiXCR was run by TCRdb on the 5' RACE reads, yielding one entry per CDR3 protein. The sample has about 240,000 distinct CDR3 sequences; roughly 8.6% are singletons. Sequenced: blood, either unsorted or a sorted T cell fraction (not recorded which). The receptors were sampled from a male donor with ankylosing spondylitis or in good health (not recorded which).

In this sample, this clonotype turned up many times. V and J are TRBV7-2 and TRBJ2-5; weak D call: TRBD2 (5 bases). The CDR3 extends over 13 amino acids. Germline values: CDR1 SGHTA, CDR2 FQGNSA. The ends were cut back, 2 bases at V and 5 bases at J, with 9 bases in the middle. The CDR3: CASSLWEKETQYF. Here the CDR3 DNA reads TGTGCCAGCAGCTTATGGGAGAAGGAGACCCAGTACTTC.

This clonotype was recorded many times. V gene TRBV5-1 combines with J gene TRBJ2-1; possible D gene TRBD2, 5 bases. Germline CDR1 reads SGHRS; CDR2 reads YFSETQ. The length of the CDR3 is 15 residues. The ends were cut back, 4 bases at V and 4 bases at J, with 15 bases in the middle. Here the CDR3 reads CASSPTGLSYNEQFF. CDR3 coding DNA: TGCGCCAGCAGCCCCACGGGATTGTCATACAATGAGCAGTTCTTC.

Here the CDR3 DNA reads TGTGCCAGCAGCACTATACAAGGGGGCCTGGGCTATGGCTACACCTTC. This sequence encodes CASSTIQGGLGYGYTF. This rearrangement joins TRBV7-2 to TRBJ1-2, with 7 bases matching TRBD1. Looked up from germline, CDR1 is SGHTA and CDR2 is FQGNSA. The CDR3 has 16 residues. The V and J ends lost 5 bases and 4 bases, in that order; junction bases with no gene match: 13.

The chain carries TRBV5-5 and TRBJ1-1; TRBD1 might be the D (6 bases). Germline V gene data show CDR1 as SGHKS and CDR2 as YYEKEE (reference sequence). CDR3 size: 13 residues. Trimming shortened V by 0 bases and J by 8 bases, and 11 bases separated the two germline ends. The CDR3 DNA reads TGTGCCAGCAGCTTGGTCAAGAGGGGGGAAGCTTTCTTT. This codes for CASSLVKRGEAFF.

The chain carries TRBV4-3 and TRBJ2-2; D is ambiguous. Germline CDR1 LGHNA, CDR2 YSLEER. V shed 0 bases and J shed 0 bases, with 11 bases lying between them. This CDR3 contains 17 residues. The CDR3 protein is CASSQDGVFANTGELFF. In DNA, the CDR3 is TGCGCCAGCAGCCAAGATGGGGTATTCGCGAACACCGGGGAGCTGTTTTTT.

This clonotype was recorded at least ten times. The J gene is TRBJ2-7, the V gene TRBV12-3 or TRBV12-4, with 7 bases lining up with TRBD1. The CDR3 runs 12 residues. V gave up 7 bases and J gave up 3 bases; unmatched junction bases: 3. The CDR3 loop is CASTRQGYEQYF. The CDR3 coding sequence is TGTGCCAGCACCCGACAGGGCTACGAGCAGTACTTC.

This clonotype was counted many times. CDR3 sequence reads: CASSPGTGDEQYF. The CDR3, as DNA: TGTGCCAGCAGCCCAGGAACAGGGGACGAGCAGTACTTC. The gene calls are TRBV7-2 and TRBJ2-7; 7 nucleotides agree with TRBD1. The CDR3 has 13 residues. J was trimmed by 5 bases and V by 5 bases; bases with no gene match: 6. Germline-derived CDR1 and CDR2 are SGHTA and FQGNSA. Looking up the rest from reference TRBV7-2 and TRBJ2-7 gives the full variable domain: GAGVSQSPSNKVTEKGKDVELRCDPISGHTALYWYRQSLGQGLEFLIYFQGNSAPDKSGLPSDRFSAERTGGSVSTLTIQRTQQEDSAVYLCASSPGTGDEQYFGPGTRLTVT.

This chain uses TRBV30 with TRBJ2-2; the D is unclear. The germline V and J ends were trimmed by 1 base and 6 bases, with 9 bases remaining between them. Germline lookup yields CDR1 GTSNPN and CDR2 SVGIG (reference sequence). The CDR3 has 13 residues. CDR3 region: CAWSEGLAGELFF. The CDR3 coding sequence is TGTGCCTGGAGTGAAGGGCTCGCCGGGGAGCTGTTTTTT.

In its sample, this clonotype was seen a few times. A much larger clone differs from this one at a single base, so this may be a read error. The chain uses TRBV5-1 and TRBJ2-7, with 8 bases that match TRBD2. This CDR3 has 18 residues. The V and J ends lost 1 base and 0 bases, in that order; junction bases with no gene match: 12. CDR1 and CDR2 (germline): SGHRS, YFSETQ. CDR3 in amino acids: CASSLTPPSGTSSYEQYF. In DNA form, the CDR3 reads TGCGCCAGCAGCTTGACCCCCCCTTCCGGGACTAGCTCCTACGAGCAGTACTTC.

This clonotype was detected many times. The chain recombines TRBV29-1 with TRBJ2-1, with D perhaps matching TRBD2 (6 bases). The CDR3 extends over 13 amino acids. CDR1 and CDR2 from the germline V gene are SQVTM and ANQGSEA. Trimming took off 7 bases at V and 0 bases at J, with 10 bases between the two ends. The CDR3, as DNA: TGCAGCGGTAGCGGCAGCTCCTACAATGAGCAGTTCTTC. Protein sequence: CSGSGSSYNEQFF.

This clonotype was picked up many times. The J gene is TRBJ2-3, the V gene TRBV4-3; tentative D call: TRBD2 (5 bases). Trimming removed 2 bases at V and 3 bases at J, with 6 bases between. The CDR3 length is 13 residues. Germline V lookup: CDR1 LGHNA, CDR2 YSLEER. CDR3 sequence (DNA): TGCGCCAGCAGCCAACCGGGGACAGATACGCAGTATTTT. Its protein product is CASSQPGTDTQYF.

This clonotype was seen ten or more times. V usage is TRBV12-3 or TRBV12-4 and J usage is TRBJ2-5; D remains ambiguous. CDR3 length equals 15 residues. The V end lost 0 bases, the J end lost 1 base, and 9 bases lay between the germline ends. CDR3 residues: CASSLAYRSQETQYF. CDR3 DNA sequence: TGTGCCAGCAGTTTAGCCTATAGAAGCCAAGAGACCCAGTACTTC.

This clonotype occurred many times. The chain has TRBV12-3 or TRBV12-4 and TRBJ2-1; 7 nucleotides agree with TRBD1. This CDR3 spans 15 amino acids. Unmatched junction bases numbered 8, after V lost 5 bases and J lost 4 bases. Here the CDR3 DNA reads TGTGCCAGCAGTACCGGACAGGACCTATACAATGAGCAGTTCTTC. Translated, it gives CASSTGQDLYNEQFF.